The T cell receptor (beta chain) described here comes from a study of blood T cell repertoires in COVID-19. On the study more broadly: The United States, Italy and Spain provided the acute and convalescent COVID-19 samples.

J gave up 4 bases and V 1 base, and 3 bases lay outside the gene matches. The germline CDR1 and CDR2 sequences are LNHDA and SQIVND (reference sequence). The CDR3 spans 15 residues. Membership in each cohort depended on participant-reported clinical history. For recovered donors of Cohort 3, there were two negative PCRs, clearance, or symptom resolution. Original processing methods: By means of reference gene primer amplification, nucleated cell counts were estimated. Clones were sequenced by immunoSEQ multiplex PCR, and TCRdb holds only the in-frame ones, with some missing. V, J and clone size are taken as reported in that table, and D and trimming were inferred from the DNA itself. The data show 250,000 to 300,000 clones, nearly 90% seen once.

The genes are TRBV19 and TRBJ2-1; 8 bases agree with TRBD2. The specimen sequenced was PBMCs or T cells enriched from blood (not recorded which). The sequence derives from a woman aged 60-75 years who had recovered from COVID-19. The CDR3 reads CASSIALAGYNEQFF. In DNA form, the CDR3 reads TGTGCCAGTAGTATAGCTTTAGCGGGGTACAATGAGCAGTTCTTC.